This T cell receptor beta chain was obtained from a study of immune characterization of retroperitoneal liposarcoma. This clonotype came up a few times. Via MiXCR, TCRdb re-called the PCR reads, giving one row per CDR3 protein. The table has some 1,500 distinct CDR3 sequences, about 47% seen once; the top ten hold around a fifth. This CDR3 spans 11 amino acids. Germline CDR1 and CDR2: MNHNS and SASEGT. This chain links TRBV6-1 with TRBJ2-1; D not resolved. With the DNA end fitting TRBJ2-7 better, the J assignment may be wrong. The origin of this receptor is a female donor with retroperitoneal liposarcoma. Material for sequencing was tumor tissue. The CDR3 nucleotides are TGTGCCAGCAGCACATGGGGCGAGCAGTACTTC. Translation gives CASSTWGEQYF.